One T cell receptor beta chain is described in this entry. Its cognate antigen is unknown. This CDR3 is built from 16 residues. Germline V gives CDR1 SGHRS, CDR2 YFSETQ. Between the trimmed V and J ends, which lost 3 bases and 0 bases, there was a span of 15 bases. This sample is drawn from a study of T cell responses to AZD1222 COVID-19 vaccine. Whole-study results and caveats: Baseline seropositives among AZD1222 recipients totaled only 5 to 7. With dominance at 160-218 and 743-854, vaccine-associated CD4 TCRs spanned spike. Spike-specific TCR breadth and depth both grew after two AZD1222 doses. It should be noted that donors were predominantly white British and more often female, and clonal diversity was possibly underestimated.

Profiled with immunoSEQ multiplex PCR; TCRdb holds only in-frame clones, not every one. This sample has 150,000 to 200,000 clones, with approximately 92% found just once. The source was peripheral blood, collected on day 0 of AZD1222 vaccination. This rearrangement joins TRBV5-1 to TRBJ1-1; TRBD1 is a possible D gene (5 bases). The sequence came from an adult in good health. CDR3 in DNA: TGCGCCAGCAGCTCGGCAAGGGGCCGGTTGAACACTGAAGCTTTCTTT. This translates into CASSSARGRLNTEAFF. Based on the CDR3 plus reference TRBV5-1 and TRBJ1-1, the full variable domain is KAGVTQTPRYLIKTRGQQVTLSCSPISGHRSVSWYQQTPGQGLQFLFEYFSETQRNKGNFPGRFSGRQFSNSRSEMNVSTLELGDSALYLCASSSARGRLNTEAFFGQGTRLTVV.